The 23 T cell receptor beta chains in this list originate from one sample, sequenced in a study of beta chain features in type 1 diabetes (dated by TCRdb to about 2018). The library was produced with the immunoSEQ multiplex PCR assay. All of the isolated RNA was reverse transcribed with the High Capacity cDNA Reverse Transcription Kit, so expressed TCRB transcripts were sequenced. TCRdb carries this immuneACCESS record with in-frame sequences only. Its versions omit some clonotypes, under half of them owing to an unresolved V gene in the studies checked, with the rest unexplained. The sample table holds under 950,000 clones, of which under 20% were seen once. In total, the top ten clones hold around 0.02% of the sample. Specimen: naive CD4+ T cells from blood. What the cell subset or site label conveys for this sample: true naive CD4+ T cells. Receptor source: a woman aged 18-29 years in good health.

This sequence joins TRBV15 and TRBJ2-4; 11 bases map to TRBD2. The CDR3 is 16 residues long. Germline loops: CDR1 LNHNV, CDR2 YYDKDF (reference sequence). V lost 6 bases and J lost 0; bases outside the gene matches: 4. The CDR3 region is CATRLAGGLAKNIQYF. CDR3 coding DNA: TGTGCCACCAGGCTAGCGGGAGGACTAGCCAAAAACATTCAGTACTTC.

The rearrangement links TRBV7-9 to TRBJ2-4; 8 bases agree with TRBD2. The CDR3 sequence is 16 residues long. The trim removed 5 bases at V and 8 bases at J, leaving 14 bases unmatched. Germline V gives CDR1 SEHNR, CDR2 FQNEAQ (reference sequence). This CDR3 is CASSTHAGTSFHIQYF. CDR3 bases: TGTGCCAGCAGCACGCACGCCGGGACTAGTTTTCACATTCAGTACTTC.

The table lists this clone with a count of one. V gene TRBV10-3 combines with J gene TRBJ2-3; 7 positions match TRBD2. The trim removed 2 bases at V and 1 base at J, leaving 6 bases unmatched. CDR3 length equals 16 residues. Per the germline V gene, CDR1 is ENHRY and CDR2 is SYGVKD. CDR3 nucleotide sequence: TGTGCCATCAGTGAGGGAATAGCGGGCCGCACAGATACGCAGTATTTT. Amino acids: CAISEGIAGRTDTQYF.

V is TRBV18 and J is TRBJ2-1; 9 nucleotides align to TRBD1. J was trimmed by 5 bases and V by 2 bases; bases with no gene match: 4. This CDR3 is built from 15 residues. From germline, CDR1 is KGHSH and CDR2 LQKENI. The CDR3 loop reads CASSPYGTGHNEQFF. CDR3 nucleotide sequence: TGTGCCAGCTCACCATACGGGACAGGGCACAATGAGCAGTTCTTC.

The chain is built from TRBV29-1 and TRBJ1-2; the match to TRBD1 covers 11 bases. The CDR3 loop spans 13 amino acids. J was trimmed by 7 bases and V by 4 bases; bases with no gene match: 5. Germline-derived CDR1 and CDR2 are SQVTM and ANQGSEA. The CDR3 DNA reads as TGCAGCGTTGGGACAGGGGGCGCGTTTGGCTACACCTTC. Translated, it gives CSVGTGGAFGYTF.

This clone was picked up a small number of times. The rearrangement uses TRBV10-3 and TRBJ2-6; D is perhaps TRBD1 or TRBD2 (5 bases each). The CDR3 runs to 17 residues. V was trimmed by 6 bases and J by 1 base, leaving 16 bases between them. The germline CDR1 and CDR2 sequences are ENHRY and SYGVKD. This CDR3 is CAISPGEGASGANVLTF. CDR3 sequence (DNA): TGTGCCATCAGCCCCGGGGAAGGGGCGTCTGGGGCCAACGTCCTGACTTTC.

A note on this clone: One junction end does not reproduce the germline sequence, and a read error may be involved. The rearrangement joins TRBV7-7 to TRBJ2-5, with D perhaps matching TRBD1 (7 bases). Germline CDR1 reads SSHAT; CDR2 reads FNYEAQ (reference sequence). The CDR3 length is 14 residues. The chain's CDR3 is CASSRAGTEETQYF. The DNA for the CDR3 is TGTGCTAGCAGCCGTGCGGGGACAGAAGAGACCCAGTACTTC. Full variable domain (outside the CDR3, taken from reference TRBV7-7 and TRBJ2-5): GAGVSQSPRYKVTKRGQDVTLRCDPISSHATLYWYQQALGQGPEFLTYFNYEAQPDKSGLPSDRFSAERPEGSISTLTIQRTEQRDSAMYRCASSRAGTEETQYFGPGTRLLVL.

About this clone itself: Sequence at one end of the junction differs from germline and may be a read error. The J gene is TRBJ2-3, the V gene TRBV7-7; D is unresolved. Germline CDR1 SSHAT, CDR2 FNYEAQ (reference sequence). The CDR3 is made up of 13 amino acids. CDR3 sequence reads: CASSFGPTDTQYF. As DNA, the CDR3 is TGTGCTAGCAGCTTTGGGCCCACAGATACGCAGTATTTT.

DNA of the CDR3: TGTGCCAGCAGAGACTCAGGGCTCCCTAATGAAAAACTGTTTTTT. Encoded protein: CASRDSGLPNEKLFF. The chain links TRBV28 to TRBJ1-4; the D gene is possibly TRBD1 (5 bases). V lost 6 bases and J lost 3, with 14 bases in between. Germline CDR1 reads MDHEN; CDR2 reads SYDVKM. This CDR3 has 15 residues. Supplemented by reference TRBV28 and TRBJ1-4, the full variable domain reads DVKVTQSSRYLVKRTGEKVFLECVQDMDHENMFWYRQDPGLGLRLIYFSYDVKMKEKGDIPEGYSVSREKKERFSLILESASTNQTSMYLCASRDSGLPNEKLFFGSGTQLSVL.

This chain uses TRBV4-1 with TRBJ1-2; tentatively, D is TRBD1 (5 bases). This CDR3 is built from 16 residues. V was trimmed by 2 bases and J by 2 bases, leaving 15 bases between them. Germline loops: CDR1 MGHRA, CDR2 YSYEKL. DNA for the CDR3: TGCGCCAGCAGCCAACCCAGGGAAAAGAAGAACTATGGCTACACCTTC. As protein: CASSQPREKKNYGYTF.

The rearrangement joins TRBV10-2 to TRBJ2-5; D perhaps matches TRBD1 (6 bases). The V gene lost 8 bases and the J gene lost 1 base, with 11 bases spanning the gap. CDR3 size: 13 residues. Germline V lookup: CDR1 WSHSY, CDR2 SAAADI. The CDR3 is CASGRTAQETQYF. DNA for the CDR3: TGCGCCAGCGGCCGGACAGCCCAAGAGACCCAGTACTTC.

A few counts support this clone. The V gene is TRBV5-5, the J gene TRBJ1-5; D not resolved. CDR1 is SGHKS, CDR2 YYEKEE, per germline (reference sequence). This CDR3 region has 15 residues. Trimming left V 2 bases short and J 1 base short, with 10 bases between. The CDR3: CASSFWVGSNQPQHF. CDR3 nucleotide sequence: TGTGCCAGCAGCTTTTGGGTTGGAAGCAATCAGCCCCAGCATTTT. The entire variable domain, with the rest obtained from reference TRBV5-5 and TRBJ1-5, is as follows: DAGVTQSPTHLIKTRGQQVTLRCSPISGHKSVSWYQQVLGQGPQFIFQYYEKEERGRGNFPDRFSARQFPNYSSELNVNALLLGDSALYLCASSFWVGSNQPQHFGDGTRLSIL.

Only a few counts were recorded for this clone. The rearrangement joins TRBV4-2 to TRBJ2-4; possibly TRBD1 for D (6 bases). This CDR3 is built from 14 residues. The germline gives CDR1 LGHNA, CDR2 YNFKEQ. V was clipped by 1 base and J by 8 bases, with 12 bases between them. CDR3: CASSQAGALDIQYF. The CDR3 DNA follows: TGTGCCAGCAGCCAAGCAGGGGCGCTTGACATTCAGTACTTC.

This sequence joins TRBV2 and TRBJ1-3, with D possibly TRBD1 on 5 matching bases. V lost 10 bases to trimming and J lost 2 bases, with 18 bases between them. The CDR3 loop spans 15 amino acids. Germline V gene data show CDR1 as SNHLY and CDR2 as FYNNEI. CDR3 amino acids: CATTDRGGAGNTIYF. The CDR3 DNA follows: TGTGCCACCACGGATCGTGGGGGAGCTGGAAACACCATATATTTT.

The rearrangement uses TRBV6-6 and TRBJ1-1, with a weak D call TRBD1 (6 bases). Trimming stripped 8 bases from V and 8 bases from J, with 18 bases between. The CDR3 has 13 residues. The V gene's germline CDR1 is MNHNY and CDR2 SVGAGI (reference sequence). The CDR3 DNA sequence: TGTGCCAGCCAACCACAGGGAGCGGTAGAAGCTTTCTTT. Translating it yields CASQPQGAVEAFF.

The sample holds a few counts of this clone. This chain connects TRBV7-3 to TRBJ2-1; a weak D match, TRBD1 (5 bases). The germline gives CDR1 SGHTA, CDR2 FQGTGA. V was pared by 0 bases and J by 15 bases, with 15 bases between. This CDR3 region has 13 residues. Written as DNA, the CDR3 is TGTGCCAGCAGCTTAACAGCCGGCAGGGAACCGTTCTTC. Its translation is CASSLTAGREPFF.

The chain couples TRBV2 to TRBJ2-6; no clear D. Trimming removed 6 bases at V and 2 bases at J, with 11 bases between. Germline lookup yields CDR1 SNHLY and CDR2 FYNNEI. The CDR3 totals 15 residues. The CDR3 protein is CASRIGLPGANVLTF. The CDR3 bases are TGTGCCAGCAGGATAGGGCTTCCTGGGGCCAACGTCCTGACTTTC.

The chain couples TRBV7-6 to TRBJ2-7; maybe TRBD2 (6 bases). Looked up from germline, CDR1 is SGHVS and CDR2 is FNYEAQ. V was pared by 1 base and J by 2 bases, with 9 bases between. The CDR3 loop spans 14 amino acids. This CDR3 is CASSLGPGAYEQYF. In DNA form, the CDR3 reads TGTGCCAGCAGCTTAGGTCCGGGAGCCTACGAGCAGTACTTC.

Only a few counts were recorded for this clone. CDR3 coding DNA: TGCGCCAGCAGCCAAGATCGACTGTTCCCGGATACGCAGTATTTT. Amino acids: CASSQDRLFPDTQYF. The V and J genes are TRBV4-3 and TRBJ2-3; D is unclear. Germline V gene lookup returns CDR1 LGHNA and CDR2 YSLEER. The CDR3 is 15 amino acids. V gave up 0 bases and J gave up 6 bases, with 13 bases separating them.

This clone came up a few times. The chain has TRBV7-2 and TRBJ1-1, with D maybe TRBD1 (5 bases). CDR1 is SGHTA and CDR2 is FQGNSA in the germline V gene. The CDR3 covers 14 residues. V was pared by 1 base and J by 4 bases, with 10 bases between. The CDR3: CASSLVGGSTEAFF. CDR3 coding DNA: TGTGCCAGCAGCTTAGTCGGGGGAAGCACTGAAGCTTTCTTT.

Points on this clone: Other DNA sequences within the sample encode an identical CDR3. The chain combines TRBV28 with TRBJ1-5, with D hard to call. CDR3 length: 13 amino acids. CDR1 and CDR2 (germline): MDHEN, SYDVKM. V lost 3 bases and J 2 bases, leaving 5 bases between the germline ends. CDR3 amino acids: CASSFPGNQPQHF. The CDR3 bases are TGTGCCAGCAGTTTTCCGGGCAATCAGCCCCAGCATTTT.

J is TRBJ2-2 and V is TRBV7-2, with D hard to call. Germline CDR1 and CDR2: SGHTA and FQGNSA. The CDR3 consists of 14 residues. V shed 0 bases and J shed 6 bases, with 8 bases lying between them. The DNA of the CDR3 is TGTGCCAGCAGCTTAGCCAGACCCCCCGGGGAGCTGTTTTTT. The encoded protein is CASSLARPPGELFF.

This chain uses TRBV7-2 with TRBJ2-1; 11 positions agree with TRBD1. Looked up from germline, CDR1 is SGHTA and CDR2 is FQGNSA. V dropped 4 bases and J dropped 8; count of bases not matched to a gene: 7. The CDR3 has 15 residues. The CDR3 sequence is CASSYPWTGGYEQFF. DNA for the CDR3: TGTGCCAGCAGCTATCCATGGACAGGGGGCTATGAGCAGTTCTTC.